This is a list of T cell receptor beta chains from one sample in a study of T cell repertoires in cytomegalovirus infection. TCRdb reprocessed the reads via MiXCR and lists one record per CDR3 protein. The sample has over 250,000 distinct CDR3 sequences; roughly 24% are singletons. The specimen was PBMCs. The receptors shown here come from a human donor in good health (CMV status not recorded). Some clones in this sample may be carry-over from other donors' samples. The CDR3 runs from the conserved cysteine through the conserved F or W. Fields, in order: V gene, CDR3 protein.

TRBV6-2/TRBV6-3 | CASSSRPSGVGVNEQFF
TRBV12-3/TRBV12-4 | CASSLAGTSGSLPYEQYF
TRBV7-2 | CASSYGGRGPGTEAFF
TRBV7-8 | CASSVGANPLQETQYF
TRBV6-2/TRBV6-3 | CASSSEAYEQYF
TRBV7-2 | CASSPQTSFLEQYF
TRBV28 | CASSPRDGYIREQYF
TRBV6-2/TRBV6-3 | CASRTRLAGGPGTDTQYF
TRBV7-2 | CASSLVGYEQPQHF
TRBV19 | CASSPNGSGGGYEQYF
TRBV7-2 | CASPTSGSFGDTQYF
TRBV28 | CASSFSDRETQYF
TRBV10-1 | CASSEGTALLGQYF
TRBV4-2 | CASSQDLGGTGGNYGYTF
TRBV19 | CASSLRRGGNNEQFF
TRBV6-1 | CASRAIRDRGNTEAFF
TRBV7-9 | CASSYRQGAYNSPLHF
TRBV6-5 | CASSSMDGHEQYF
TRBV2 | CASSEDRRPETQYF
TRBV15 | CATSRGGTGIINEQFF
TRBV7-2 | CASSPRVDTQYF
TRBV28 | CASSSGQGLNTEAFF
TRBV3-1 | CASSQEARHEQYF
TRBV5-1 | CASSLEMYSQETQYF
TRBV9 | CASSADFLGQFF
TRBV12-3/TRBV12-4 | CASSHQENTEAFF
TRBV11-2 | CASSFFRRASTDTQYF
TRBV5-1 | CASSAPVGFGANVLTF
TRBV29-1 | CSVEDRQTGNTIYF
TRBV7-2 | CASSLKFRADEQFF
TRBV20-1 | CSARAALGRVWQPQHF
TRBV6-6 | CASSQRLAGLDNEQFF
TRBV7-2 | CASAWGWGDQPQHF
TRBV7-2 | CASSLDWSRGAEQYF
TRBV11-3 | CASSLGGAGAYNEQFF
TRBV4-3 | CASSQRDQGKETQYF
TRBV4-3 | CATQGLQYF
TRBV6-8 | CASSKNRLNPQHF
TRBV19 | CASSITRLAKNIQYF
TRBV11-2 | CASTPTNRINEKLFF
TRBV28 | CASSSRLAEGEQFF
TRBV29-1 | CSASGGETQYF
TRBV6-6 | CASSSPQGTGELFF